This entry is about one T cell receptor beta chain. The record originates from a study of blood T cell repertoires in COVID-19. Study details: There were acute and convalescent COVID-19 samples, and they came from the United States, Italy and Spain. T cells, B-cell-depleted T cells, or PBMCs supplied cDNA or gDNA.

Per the original methods: Nucleated cell counts were estimated from reference gene primer amplification. Using immunoSEQ multiplex PCR, the repertoire was profiled, and TCRdb retains in-frame clones only, with some absent. V and J calls and clone size are given by that table; D and trimming were obtained from the DNA. The sample records 270,000 or so clones, roughly nine tenths being singletons. Patients of the Seattle cohort, enrolled during active infection, were followed longitudinally. The CDR3 spans 18 residues. After removal of 0 bases from V and 5 bases from J, the junction contained 16 bases not matched to a gene. Germline loops: CDR1 SGHRS, CDR2 YFSETQ.

The receptor was derived from a woman younger than 45 with COVID-19, enrolled during active disease. The chain couples TRBV5-1 to TRBJ2-5; 7 positions agree with TRBD1. Sequenced material: peripheral blood. Written as DNA, the CDR3 is TGCGCCAGCAGCTTGGAAGGGGACAGTGGAGGACCTGGCGAGACCCAGTACTTC. Encoded protein: CASSLEGDSGGPGETQYF.